This entry features one T cell receptor (beta chain) sequence. Its antigen is currently not known. No per-base quality is available; no much larger clone lies one base away. The roughly 39 donors, aged roughly 6 to 100 years, were systemically healthy Caucasian individuals from Russia. Around 9.8 milliliters of peripheral blood were collected from each donor into EDTA-treated Vacutainer tubes. PBMCs were isolated by Ficoll-Paque density-gradient centrifugation, with at least 6.5 million obtained per sample. Trizol reagent was used to extract total RNA from the PBMCs, yielding at least 6 micrograms per sample. The percentages of naive CD45RAhigh/CD27high T cells were determined by flow cytometry on a PBMC aliquot from every donor. The sample comes from a study of blood T cells in healthy people across ages (dated by TCRdb to about 2015). About the investigation overall: Template switching captured roughly one uniquely barcoded TCR beta cDNA molecule per two T cells in model experiments. To track age-related changes in TCR beta repertoire diversity, the study relied on deep sequencing normalized with unique cDNA molecular identifiers. Donors were grouped into four age groups: young (average roughly 15 years), middle-aged (about 40), aged (62) and long-lived (about 89). To avoid experimental bias, donors of different ages were distributed randomly across sequencing lanes. Using the same blood draw, the study looked at two additional independent replicas of 1 million unique cDNA reads for two donors, one aged 18 to 29 and the other aged 80 or older.

V and J lose 3 bases and 5 bases, and a span of 11 bases separates them. From its cysteine to its phenylalanine, the CDR3 spans 14 amino acids. Left in the record is the CDR3 DNA by itself, 42 bases read in frame from the first base. Libraries were made using 5' RACE. The listed sequencing device is Illumina HiSeq 2500. A second about 6 to 11 cycle PCR used a sample-barcoded 5' primer and a J-beta primer mix. A template-switch 5' adaptor carrying 12 random nucleotides introduced a unique molecular identifier onto each TCR beta cDNA molecule. At least 2.5 million CDR3-containing paired-end reads were obtained from each sample. The Mint cDNA synthesis kit, primed by a TRBC-specific oligonucleotide, was used to synthesize first-strand cDNA from all RNA. Following uracil-DNA glycosylase treatment, a first 18-cycle PCR with universal primers M1SS and BC2_uni_R was performed on all cDNA. The study's processing was this. Each sample was normalized by randomly selecting 1 million high-quality reads, each carrying a distinct molecular identifier. Instead of being binned into consensus sequences, reads with shared molecular identifiers were discarded. MiTCR, set to a Q25 quality threshold and the strictest error-elimination algorithm, was used for CDR3 identification, clonotype clustering and error correction. A nonparametric unseen species model using Euler transformation provided a lower-bound estimate of total TCR beta diversity. Through fastp at Q25 and MiXCR, TCRdb rebuilt clones from the public reads, retaining in-frame beta chains. Duplicate CDR3 protein sequences are folded into a single record with the most common DNA and genes. The V and J calls shown here were made by TCRdb, not taken from the authors' results. The sample records 1.5 million or so distinct CDR3 sequences, 42% of which are singletons. The ten largest clones represent about 4% of the sample.

The study at large found these results: Conclusive comparison of naive and antigen-experienced compartments was prevented by the profiling of bulk unsorted PBMCs. The percentage of naive T cells measured by flow cytometry correlated strongly with observed TCR beta diversity. Estimates of total diversity from one million sequenced T cells were regarded as lower bounds and underestimates. Compared with the aged group, the long-lived group had more naive CD4+ T cells, fewer expanded clones and increased TCR diversity, a pattern suggesting age selection. Observed TCR beta diversity per million T cells fell roughly linearly with age, and a significant reduction was already apparent by age about 43. Because the CMV infection status of the donors was unknown, age-related changes in expanded clonotypes may potentially have been confounded.

The sequenced material came from blood. This receptor was obtained from a woman younger than 30 in good health. Here the chain combines TRBV12-3 or TRBV12-4 and TRBJ2-1; matching of 6 bases hints at TRBD2 as the D gene. The nucleotide sequence reads as follows: TGTGCCAGCAGTTTGGCTAGCGTGAACAATGAGCAGTTCTTC. Translated, it gives CASSLASVNNEQFF.